This passage covers 21 T cell receptor beta chains from one sample sequenced in a study of T cells after posttransplantation cyclophosphamide. A marrow graft followed busulfan-fludarabine conditioning, with cyclophosphamide on days +3 and +4. Some clones are missing from TCRdb's copy, which holds only in-frame ones; the method was immunoSEQ multiplex PCR. The sample consists of fewer than 8,500 clones, approximately 82% of them appearing once. The specimen comprised CD8+ T cells sorted from PBMCs, sampled 1404 days after allogeneic stem cell transplant with posttransplant cyclophosphamide. The receptors here all came from a female patient aged 50-59 years who received an allogeneic stem cell transplant from a related donor, was CMV-positive, and had no GVHD. Certain T cells may be donor cells from the graft.

This clone was seen just once. V gene TRBV7-2 combines with J gene TRBJ2-2; D is undetermined. The CDR3 has 13 amino acids. CDR1 and CDR2 (germline): SGHTA, FQGNSA. Trimming pared 1 base from V and 7 bases from J, leaving 7 bases between. CDR3 region: CASSLGGGGELFF. CDR3 nucleotide sequence: TGTGCCAGCAGCTTAGGCGGTGGCGGGGAGCTGTTTTTT. Looking up the rest from reference TRBV7-2 and TRBJ2-2 gives the full variable domain: GAGVSQSPSNKVTEKGKDVELRCDPISGHTALYWYRQSLGQGLEFLIYFQGNSAPDKSGLPSDRFSAERTGGSVSTLTIQRTQQEDSAVYLCASSLGGGGELFFGEGSRLTVL.

The sample holds one count of this clone. The chain employs TRBV4-2 and TRBJ2-7, with 10 bases identical to TRBD1. Germline V CDR1 and CDR2: LGHNA, YNFKEQ. With 6 bases clipped from V and 0 bases from J, the junction kept 8 bases outside the gene matches. The CDR3 length is 16 residues. The CDR3 protein is CASSKLGTGDSYEQYF. The CDR3 DNA sequence: TGTGCCAGCAGTAAACTGGGGACAGGGGACTCCTACGAGCAGTACTTC.

The chain uses TRBV4-3 and TRBJ2-5, with TRBD2 matching 15 bases. The V segment lost 4 bases and the J segment 2 bases; nucleotides outside the gene matches: 5. CDR3 length equals 17 residues. Germline loops: CDR1 LGHNA, CDR2 YSLEER. CDR3 protein: CASSPGLAGGIQETQYF. CDR3 coding DNA: TGCGCCAGCAGCCCGGGACTAGCGGGAGGAATTCAAGAGACCCAGTACTTC.

CDR3 DNA sequence: TGTGCCCCCCTGGGGCAGAGTGAAAAACTGTTTTTT. It is translated as CAPLGQSEKLFF. The rearrangement uses TRBV6-8 and TRBJ1-4, with TRBD1 as a possible D gene (5 bases). V was pared by 11 bases and J by 7 bases, with 14 bases between. Germline V gene data show CDR1 as MNHGY and CDR2 as SAAAGT. The CDR3 is 12 residues long.

The chain links TRBV15 to TRBJ1-2, with 8 bases matching TRBD1. Germline CDR1 and CDR2: LNHNV and YYDKDF (reference sequence). The ends lost 5 bases at V and 5 bases at J; junction bases unmatched: 10. There are 15 residues in the CDR3. The CDR3 bases are TGTGCCACCAGCGGATTCCAGACAGGGGATTATGGCTACACCTTC. Its protein is CATSGFQTGDYGYTF.

The rearrangement links TRBV6-5 to TRBJ1-1; 8 bases match TRBD1. Germline trimming cut 4 bases from V and 2 bases from J; bases unmatched to any gene: 9. The CDR3 is 16 residues long. Germline assignment: CDR1 MNHEY and CDR2 SVGAGI. The CDR3 DNA reads as TGTGCCAGCAGTTCCGACAGGGGAATAGGAAACACTGAAGCTTTCTTT. It codes for CASSSDRGIGNTEAFF.

This clone was recorded only once. V gene TRBV30 combines with J gene TRBJ1-2; D not certain. V was shortened by 3 bases and J by 2 bases, with 7 bases between the two germline ends. The CDR3 covers 12 residues. The V gene's germline CDR1 is GTSNPN and CDR2 SVGIG (reference sequence). The CDR3, as DNA: TGTGCCTGGAGGGGAGTCAACTATGGCTACACCTTC. It codes for CAWRGVNYGYTF.

V and J are TRBV4-3 and TRBJ1-2; 7 bases are a match to TRBD1. The ends lost 4 bases at V and 1 base at J; junction bases unmatched: 9. Germline loops: CDR1 LGHNA, CDR2 YSLEER. The CDR3 consists of 16 residues. CDR3 DNA: TGCGCCAGCAGCCGAGGACAGGTGGGAAATAACTATGGCTACACCTTC. Protein product: CASSRGQVGNNYGYTF.

The rearrangement uses TRBV12-5 and TRBJ2-3, with TRBD2 identical over 9 bases. V trimming: 2 bases; J trimming: 5 bases; junction bases outside the gene matches: 11. Germline V gene sequence: CDR1 LGHNT, CDR2 FRNRAP. The CDR3 runs to 17 residues. CDR3 in amino acids: CASGLSVLAGDGDTQYF. CDR3 nucleotides: TGTGCTAGTGGTTTGTCCGTTTTAGCGGGAGATGGAGATACGCAGTATTTT.

The chain links TRBV27 to TRBJ2-5, with TRBD2 as a possible D gene (5 bases). Germline CDR1 and CDR2: MNHEY and SMNVEV (reference sequence). V lost 2 bases and J 8 bases, leaving 15 bases between the germline ends. The CDR3 has 14 residues. Here the CDR3 reads CASSLVAGLGTQYF. The CDR3 DNA reads TGTGCCAGCAGTTTAGTGGCGGGCTTAGGTACCCAGTACTTC.

This clone was observed a single time. This chain links TRBV27 with TRBJ2-2; TRBD2 matches at 7 bases. With 3 bases clipped from V and 6 bases from J, the junction kept 10 bases outside the gene matches. The CDR3 has 16 residues. Germline V gene lookup returns CDR1 MNHEY and CDR2 SMNVEV (reference sequence). The CDR3 DNA is TGTGCCAGCAGTTTTTTTCCGACTAGCAGGCCCGGGGAGCTGTTTTTT. Its protein product is CASSFFPTSRPGELFF.

This clone was detected a few times. This chain links TRBV28 with TRBJ2-5; TRBD2 matches 8 bases. The CDR3 length is 16 residues. Per germline, CDR1 MDHEN and CDR2 SYDVKM. After removal of 3 bases from V and 2 bases from J, the junction contained 8 bases not matched to a gene. CDR3 nucleotides: TGTGCCAGCAGTTTCCGGATAGCGGGGCTTCAAGAGACCCAGTACTTC. Encoded protein: CASSFRIAGLQETQYF.

The chain carries TRBV27 and TRBJ2-5, with 9 bases matching TRBD1. The end of the DNA aligns better with TRBJ2-7, so the J call may be wrong. This CDR3 comprises 14 residues. Germline CDR1 and CDR2: MNHEY and SMNVEV (reference sequence). In DNA form, the CDR3 reads TGTGCCAGCAGGGGGACAGGGTTGACCTACGAGCAGTACTTC. It yields the protein CASRGTGLTYEQYF.

This chain uses TRBV7-9 with TRBJ1-1; no clear D gene. This CDR3 contains 13 residues. V was clipped by 4 bases and J by 4 bases, with 10 bases between them. In germline, CDR1 is SEHNR, CDR2 FQNEAQ (reference sequence). The CDR3 nucleotides read TGTGCCAGCAGCTCCTGGGAGGGCACTGAAGCTTTCTTT. The encoded protein is CASSSWEGTEAFF.

The chain combines TRBV7-6 with TRBJ1-5; the match to TRBD1 covers 8 bases. CDR3 size: 16 residues. The germline V gene encodes CDR1 SGHVS and CDR2 FNYEAQ. Germline trimming cut 1 base from V and 5 bases from J; bases unmatched to any gene: 7. As DNA, the CDR3 is TGTGCCAGCAGCTTAGGATCAGGGGGCTCAGATCAGCCCCAGCATTTT. This sequence encodes CASSLGSGGSDQPQHF. Complete variable domain (other parts from reference TRBV7-6 and TRBJ1-5): GAGVSQSPRYKVTKRGQDVALRCDPISGHVSLYWYRQALGQGPEFLTYFNYEAQQDKSGLPNDRFSAERPEGSISTLTIQRTEQRDSAMYRCASSLGSGGSDQPQHFGDGTRLSIL.

Worth noting for this clone: An end of the junction does not agree with germline; a read error may underlie this. This rearrangement joins TRBV14 to TRBJ2-3; 8 positions match TRBD2. This CDR3 comprises 12 residues. Germline values: CDR1 SGHDN, CDR2 FVKESK. CDR3 in amino acids: CASRHSGNTQYF. The CDR3 nucleotides read TGTGCCAGCCGCCATAGCGGGAATACGCAGTATTTT. Using reference TRBV14 and TRBJ2-3 for the parts outside the CDR3, the full variable domain is EAGVTQFPSHSVIEKGQTVTLRCDPISGHDNLYWYRRVMGKEIKFLLHFVKESKQDESGMPNNRFLAERTGGTYSTLKVQPAELEDSGVYFCASRHSGNTQYFGPGTRLTVL.

The rearrangement uses TRBV19 and TRBJ2-1; 13 positions match TRBD2. V was clipped by 7 bases and J by 0 bases; unmatched bases: 12. Germline lookup yields CDR1 LNHDA and CDR2 SQIVND (reference sequence). The CDR3 contains 19 residues. In nucleotides, the CDR3 is TGTGCCAGTACCCCCGATCCGGGACTAGCGGGACCCTCCTACAATGAGCAGTTCTTC. This sequence encodes CASTPDPGLAGPSYNEQFF.

The CDR3 protein is CASSGRTSGIQETQYF. As DNA, the CDR3 is TGTGCCAGCAGCGGCCGGACTAGCGGGATCCAAGAGACCCAGTACTTC. The rearrangement links TRBV14 to TRBJ2-5; 12 nucleotides align to TRBD2. Germline loops: CDR1 SGHDN, CDR2 FVKESK. After removal of 5 bases from V and 1 base from J, the junction contained 5 bases not matched to a gene. CDR3 length: 16 amino acids.

The chain has TRBV27 and TRBJ2-2; no definite D call. There are 14 residues in the CDR3. Trimming stripped 3 bases from V and 4 bases from J, with 9 bases between. CDR1 is MNHEY, CDR2 SMNVEV, per germline (reference sequence). The CDR3 protein is CASSFGASTGELFF. The CDR3 DNA reads as TGTGCCAGCAGTTTTGGAGCGAGCACCGGGGAGCTGTTTTTT.

V usage is TRBV7-2 and J usage is TRBJ1-2; 8 nucleotides agree with TRBD1. The germline gives CDR1 SGHTA, CDR2 FQGNSA. The ends lost 7 bases at V and 3 bases at J; junction bases unmatched: 7. CDR3 length: 14 amino acids. The CDR3: CASITGGSYYGYTF. The CDR3 region has the DNA TGTGCCAGCATAACAGGGGGGTCGTACTATGGCTACACCTTC.

The chain's CDR3 is CASSSGTYEQYF. The CDR3 DNA reads as TGCGCCAGCAGTTCAGGGACCTACGAGCAGTACTTC. This chain links TRBV5-1 with TRBJ2-7, with D possibly matching TRBD1 (5 bases). The germline gives CDR1 SGHRS, CDR2 YFSETQ. The V end was cut by 5 bases, the J end by 2 bases, with 8 bases between. The CDR3 has 12 residues. Variable domain in full (rest from reference TRBV5-1 and TRBJ2-7): KAGVTQTPRYLIKTRGQQVTLSCSPISGHRSVSWYQQTPGQGLQFLFEYFSETQRNKGNFPGRFSGRQFSNSRSEMNVSTLELGDSALYLCASSSGTYEQYFGPGTRLTVT.